Sequencing of this T cell receptor (beta chain) was carried out in a study of vaccination and CD4 T cells after COVID-19. Whole-study context: Everyone enrolled got two doses of BNT162b2 or mRNA-1273 vaccine. Overlapping SARS-CoV-2, HCoV-NL63, HCoV-OC43 and HCoV-229E spike peptides were used to stimulate cells.

This CDR3 is built from 13 residues. V was trimmed by 3 bases and J by 7 bases, leaving 12 bases between them. The germline V gene encodes CDR1 MNHEY and CDR2 SMNVEV (reference sequence). Treatment given: approximately nine-day PBMC culture with coronavirus spike peptide pools or control peptides (ViraFEST assay). CD4+ T cells that had been cultured provided DNA sequenced with the Oncomine TCR Beta short-read assay. It was from cultured CD4+ T cells that genomic DNA was extracted. TCRdb passed the PCR reads through MiXCR, listing each CDR3 protein once. The profile covers 7,000 to 10,000 distinct CDR3 sequences, with 73% appearing a single time and roughly a third taken by the ten largest. As to this clonotype: Its antigen is as yet unknown.

The chain employs TRBV27 and TRBJ1-2; a weak D match, TRBD1 (6 bases). What was sequenced was CD4+ T cells from blood, cultured in vitro. The receptor was isolated from a human donor who had recovered from COVID-19. The CDR3 DNA sequence: TGTGCCAGCAGTTTGACGCAGGGGAGTGGCTACACCTTC. It translates to CASSLTQGSGYTF.